One T cell receptor (beta chain) is described in this entry. Antigen specificity is unknown. 5' RACE that incorporated UMI labels was used to prepare the TRB cDNA libraries. TCRdb derives one entry per CDR3 protein from the 5' RACE reads, leaving out DNA. The table for this sample gives over 100,000 distinct CDR3 sequences. The source of the sample is a study of CXCR3-negative and CXCR3-positive naive CD8 T cells. Study-wide results and caveats: Comparison of naive CXCR3-negative and CXCR3-positive cells revealed similar TRBV-TRBJ usage, while memory cells differed.

The CDR3 is 12 amino acids. Germline CDR1 is SGHVS and CDR2 is FNYEAQ. The source of this sequence is a human donor in good health. Some clones in this sample may be carry-over from other donors' samples. The V gene is TRBV7-6, the J gene TRBJ1-5. Input material: naive CXCR3- CD8+ T cells from blood. Subset: CD45RO-CCR7+CD27+CD95- naive CD8+ T cells lacking CXCR3 (TNR3-). The CDR3 loop reads CASSSPNQPQHF.